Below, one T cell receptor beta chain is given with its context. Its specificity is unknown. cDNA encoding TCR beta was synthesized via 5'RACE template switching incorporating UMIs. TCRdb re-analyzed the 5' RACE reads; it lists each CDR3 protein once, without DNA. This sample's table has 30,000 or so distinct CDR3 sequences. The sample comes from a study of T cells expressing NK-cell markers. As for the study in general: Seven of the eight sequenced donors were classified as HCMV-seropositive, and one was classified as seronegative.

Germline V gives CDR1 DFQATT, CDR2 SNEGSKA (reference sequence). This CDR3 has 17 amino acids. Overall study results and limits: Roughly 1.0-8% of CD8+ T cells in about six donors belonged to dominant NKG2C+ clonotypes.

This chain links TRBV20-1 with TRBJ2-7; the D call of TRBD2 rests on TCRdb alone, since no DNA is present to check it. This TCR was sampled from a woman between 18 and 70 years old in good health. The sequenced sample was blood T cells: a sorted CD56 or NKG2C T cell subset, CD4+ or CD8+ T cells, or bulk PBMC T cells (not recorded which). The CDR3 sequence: CSAHTGLAGYGPYEQYF.